These 25 T cell receptor beta chains share one sample of origin, sequenced in a study of siplizumab effects on memory and regulatory T cells. The data were produced by immunoSEQ multiplex PCR, yet TCRdb's version contains in-frame clones alone and is incomplete. This sample has under 100,000 clones, with roughly 94% found just once. The material sequenced was non-Treg CD4+ T cells sorted from blood. These receptors were taken from a human donor in good health.

This rearrangement joins TRBV30 to TRBJ2-1; D is ambiguous. Per the germline V gene, CDR1 is GTSNPN and CDR2 is SVGIG (reference sequence). The CDR3 loop spans 14 amino acids. The V end was cut by 1 base, the J end by 7 bases, with 14 bases between. The CDR3 DNA follows: TGTGCCTGGAGTGATGGTGGTAGTGATAATGAGCAGTTCTTC. Translated: CAWSDGGSDNEQFF. The full variable domain, its missing parts supplied by reference TRBV30 and TRBJ2-1, is SQTIHQWPATLVQPVGSPLSLECTVEGTSNPNLYWYRQAAGRGLQLLFYSVGIGQISSEVPQNLSASRPQDRQFILSSKKLLLSDSGFYLCAWSDGGSDNEQFFGPGTRLTVL.

J is TRBJ2-1 and V is TRBV18, with 7 bases aligning to TRBD2. The CDR3 totals 14 residues. J gave up 2 bases and V 3 bases, and 1 base lay outside the gene matches. Germline loops: CDR1 KGHSH, CDR2 LQKENI. The CDR3 sequence: CASSPAGAYNEQFF. The CDR3 bases are TGTGCCAGCTCACCTGCGGGAGCCTACAATGAGCAGTTCTTC.

V is TRBV28 and J is TRBJ1-4, with 7 bases identical to TRBD1. CDR1 is MDHEN and CDR2 is SYDVKM in the germline V gene. The V gene end was trimmed by 6 bases and the J gene end by 10 bases; junction bases not matched to a gene: 14. The CDR3 totals 15 residues. CDR3 sequence: CASRLRGRVTPKLFF. DNA of the CDR3: TGTGCCAGCAGGCTAAGGGGGCGGGTTACACCAAAACTGTTTTTT.

CDR3 DNA: TGTGCCAGCAGTGATGTGGCACTATATAGCAATCAGCCCCAGCATTTT. It codes for CASSDVALYSNQPQHF. This sequence joins TRBV2 and TRBJ1-5; D remains unclear. This CDR3 has 16 amino acids. Germline V gene data show CDR1 as SNHLY and CDR2 as FYNNEI. V lost 3 bases, J lost 0 bases, and 12 bases lay in between.

The rearrangement uses TRBV29-1 and TRBJ1-2, with D perhaps matching TRBD1 (5 bases). V was clipped by 6 bases and J by 8 bases, with 10 bases between them. The CDR3 has 10 residues. The germline V gene encodes CDR1 SQVTM and CDR2 ANQGSEA. This chain's CDR3 is CSVGKGGYTF. The CDR3 DNA is TGCAGCGTGGGAAAGGGGGGCTACACCTTC.

The CDR3 sequence: CASSLRRYGYTF. In DNA, the CDR3 is TGTGCCAGCAGTTTAAGAAGATATGGCTACACCTTC. This chain uses TRBV28 with TRBJ1-2; no firm D call. The V gene lost 2 bases and the J gene lost 5 bases, with 6 bases spanning the gap. Germline-derived CDR1 and CDR2 are MDHEN and SYDVKM. The CDR3 has 12 residues.

The genes are TRBV28 and TRBJ2-5, with 10 bases fitting TRBD2. The CDR3 loop spans 15 amino acids. With V trimmed by 3 bases and J by 7 bases, 8 bases remained unmatched. Germline V CDR1 and CDR2: MDHEN, SYDVKM. In DNA, the CDR3 is TGTGCCAGCAGTTTTCGAGCGGGAGGGCCTGTGACCCAGTACTTC. Its protein product is CASSFRAGGPVTQYF. The variable domain in full, with the rest retrieved from reference TRBV28 and TRBJ2-5, is DVKVTQSSRYLVKRTGEKVFLECVQDMDHENMFWYRQDPGLGLRLIYFSYDVKMKEKGDIPEGYSVSREKKERFSLILESASTNQTSMYLCASSFRAGGPVTQYFGPGTRLLVL.

This chain uses TRBV5-1 with TRBJ2-7; the match to TRBD2 covers 9 bases. The V segment lost 0 bases and the J segment 4 bases; nucleotides outside the gene matches: 11. Germline V lookup: CDR1 SGHRS, CDR2 YFSETQ. The CDR3 is 17 residues long. The CDR3 DNA follows: TGCGCCAGCAGCTTGGAGGCTAGCGGGAAGGTTTCGTACGAGCAGTACTTC. Protein sequence: CASSLEASGKVSYEQYF.

This clone was seen a single time. This rearrangement joins TRBV5-5 to TRBJ1-1, with D unclear. Germline values: CDR1 SGHKS, CDR2 YYEKEE (reference sequence). This CDR3 region has 13 residues. V lost 5 bases, J lost 7 bases, and 15 bases lay in between. The CDR3: CASRNDGLNEAFF. CDR3 DNA: TGTGCCAGCAGGAATGACGGTCTCAATGAAGCTTTCTTT.

The chain has TRBV19 and TRBJ2-1, with a possible D match to TRBD1 (6 bases). In germline, CDR1 is LNHDA, CDR2 SQIVND (reference sequence). V dropped 6 bases and J dropped 6 bases, with 21 bases sitting between them. This CDR3 region has 16 residues. In DNA form, the CDR3 reads TGTGCCAGTAGCCGATTCCGACAGGAAAGGCTCAATGAGCAGTTCTTC. This sequence encodes CASSRFRQERLNEQFF.

The chain carries TRBV7-3 and TRBJ2-2; 10 nucleotides match TRBD2. There are 16 residues in the CDR3. Germline values: CDR1 SGHTA, CDR2 FQGTGA. V was pared by 3 bases and J by 7 bases, with 8 bases of the junction left unmatched. In nucleotides, the CDR3 is TGTGCCAGCAGCTTGGGACTAGCGAAGGGTCACGGGGAGCTGTTTTTT. This codes for CASSLGLAKGHGELFF.

The CDR3 loop is CSVEKREGDTQYF. CDR3 sequence (DNA): TGCAGCGTTGAAAAACGGGAGGGTGATACGCAGTATTTT. J is TRBJ2-3 and V is TRBV29-1; 8 nucleotides line up with TRBD2. Germline V CDR1 and CDR2: SQVTM, ANQGSEA. The CDR3 is made up of 13 amino acids. The ends lost 2 bases at V and 6 bases at J; junction bases unmatched: 4.

This chain joins TRBV9 and TRBJ2-7, with 13 bases aligning to TRBD2. V shed 0 bases, J shed 2 bases, and the junction held 11 bases outside the gene matches. This CDR3 has 19 residues. Germline V gives CDR1 SGDLS, CDR2 YYNGEE. The chain's CDR3 is CASSVVGLAGVEGPYEQYF. The CDR3 DNA reads TGTGCCAGCAGCGTAGTCGGACTAGCGGGAGTCGAGGGCCCCTACGAGCAGTACTTC.

The CDR3 sequence: CASSGTGAGGAFF. CDR3 sequence (DNA): TGTGCCAGCAGCGGAACAGGGGCAGGAGGAGCTTTCTTT. The V call is TRBV5-4, the J call TRBJ1-1, with 7 bases fitting TRBD1. The trim removed 4 bases at V and 10 bases at J, leaving 10 bases unmatched. The CDR3 is made up of 13 amino acids. Germline CDR1 reads SGHNT; CDR2 reads YYREEE (reference sequence).

The rearrangement uses TRBV6-1 and TRBJ2-3, with 9 bases aligning to TRBD1. Germline V gene data show CDR1 as MNHNS and CDR2 as SASEGT. With V trimmed by 3 bases and J by 2 bases, 3 bases remained unmatched. The CDR3 covers 15 residues. CDR3: CASSDDRGDTDTQYF. The CDR3 coding sequence is TGTGCCAGCAGTGACGACAGGGGGGACACAGATACGCAGTATTTT.

V and J are TRBV29-1 and TRBJ2-2, with 8 bases identical to TRBD1. Trimming at V came to 5 bases and at J to 3 bases, leaving 8 bases not matched to a gene. The CDR3 is 15 amino acids. Germline CDR1 is SQVTM and CDR2 is ANQGSEA. As DNA, the CDR3 is TGCAGCGTTCTTGTTTCAGGGGGCGACACCGGGGAGCTGTTTTTT. It translates to CSVLVSGGDTGELFF.

This chain connects TRBV28 to TRBJ1-5, with 7 bases matching TRBD1. The CDR3 spans 22 residues. V lost 5 bases and J lost 0; bases outside the gene matches: 25. Germline assignment: CDR1 MDHEN and CDR2 SYDVKM. The CDR3 DNA reads TGTGCCAGCAGTCAGGCAGGGCCGGGACAGCCTTCATTACGGTATAGCAATCAGCCCCAGCATTTT. Translating gives CASSQAGPGQPSLRYSNQPQHF.

This clone was detected once. J is TRBJ1-5 and V is TRBV2; D call uncertain. This CDR3 has 11 residues. Trimming took off 6 bases at V and 11 bases at J, with 11 bases between the two ends. Germline V gene lookup returns CDR1 SNHLY and CDR2 FYNNEI. CDR3 nucleotide sequence: TGTGCCAGCAGGATGGCTTCGACCCAGCATTTT. Translated: CASRMASTQHF.

V is TRBV18 and J is TRBJ2-2; 7 positions agree with TRBD1. The V and J ends lost 5 bases and 4 bases, in that order; junction bases with no gene match: 10. The CDR3 is 16 amino acids. The germline V gene has CDR1 KGHSH and CDR2 LQKENI. CDR3 residues: CASSSVPRGLTGELFF. Written as DNA, the CDR3 is TGTGCCAGCTCATCAGTTCCGAGGGGGCTCACCGGGGAGCTGTTTTTT.

The rearrangement links TRBV18 to TRBJ2-6; D remains unclear. Trimming stripped 3 bases from V and 0 bases from J, with 3 bases between. The germline V gene has CDR1 KGHSH and CDR2 LQKENI. This CDR3 is 14 amino acids long. The CDR3 sequence: CASSPSSGANVLTF. The DNA for the CDR3 is TGTGCCAGCTCACCCAGCTCTGGGGCCAACGTCCTGACTTTC. Variable domain in full (rest from reference TRBV18 and TRBJ2-6): NAGVMQNPRHLVRRRGQEARLRCSPMKGHSHVYWYRQLPEEGLKFMVYLQKENIIDESGMPKERFSAEFPKEGPSILRIQQVVRGDSAAYFCASSPSSGANVLTFGAGSRLTVL.

The chain has TRBV7-3 and TRBJ2-5; 8 bases line up with TRBD2. The trim removed 2 bases at V and 2 bases at J, leaving 7 bases unmatched. Looked up from germline, CDR1 is SGHTA and CDR2 is FQGTGA. The CDR3 loop spans 16 amino acids. The CDR3 sequence: CASSLGVAGGQETQYF. The CDR3 region has the DNA TGTGCCAGCAGCTTAGGGGTTGCGGGAGGTCAAGAGACCCAGTACTTC.

This clone is a singleton in its sample. The chain joins TRBV4-1 to TRBJ2-5; 7 bases fit TRBD1. CDR3 length: 18 residues. CDR1 is MGHRA, CDR2 YSYEKL, per germline. V was clipped by 6 bases and J by 0 bases; unmatched bases: 16. The CDR3 loop is CASRRGQRYGRNQETQYF. The DNA of the CDR3 is TGCGCCAGCAGGAGGGGACAGCGCTATGGGCGCAACCAAGAGACCCAGTACTTC.

J is TRBJ1-1 and V is TRBV18, with D tentatively TRBD1 (5 bases). The length of the CDR3 is 15 residues. CDR1 and CDR2 from the germline V gene are KGHSH and LQKENI. Trimming pared 9 bases from V and 5 bases from J, leaving 22 bases between. CDR3 sequence: CASSAQSGLETEAFF. The CDR3 nucleotides are TGTGCCAGTTCTGCGCAGTCAGGGTTAGAGACTGAAGCTTTCTTT.

The V call is TRBV4-2, the J call TRBJ2-7, with 12 bases identical to TRBD2. The V gene end was trimmed by 1 base and the J gene end by 2 bases; junction bases not matched to a gene: 12. The CDR3 length is 19 residues. Looked up from germline, CDR1 is LGHNA and CDR2 is YNFKEQ. The CDR3 is CASSQGVVGTSGSAYEQYF. CDR3 DNA sequence: TGTGCCAGCAGCCAAGGGGTAGTCGGGACTAGCGGGTCTGCCTACGAGCAGTACTTC.

This chain links TRBV18 with TRBJ1-4, with unresolved D. Trimming took off 1 base at V and 0 bases at J, with 12 bases between the two ends. Germline CDR1 reads KGHSH; CDR2 reads LQKENI. The CDR3 sequence is 17 residues long. This CDR3 reads CASSPQVAQTTNEKLFF. The CDR3 DNA reads as TGTGCCAGCTCACCACAGGTGGCGCAAACAACTAATGAAAAACTGTTTTTT.